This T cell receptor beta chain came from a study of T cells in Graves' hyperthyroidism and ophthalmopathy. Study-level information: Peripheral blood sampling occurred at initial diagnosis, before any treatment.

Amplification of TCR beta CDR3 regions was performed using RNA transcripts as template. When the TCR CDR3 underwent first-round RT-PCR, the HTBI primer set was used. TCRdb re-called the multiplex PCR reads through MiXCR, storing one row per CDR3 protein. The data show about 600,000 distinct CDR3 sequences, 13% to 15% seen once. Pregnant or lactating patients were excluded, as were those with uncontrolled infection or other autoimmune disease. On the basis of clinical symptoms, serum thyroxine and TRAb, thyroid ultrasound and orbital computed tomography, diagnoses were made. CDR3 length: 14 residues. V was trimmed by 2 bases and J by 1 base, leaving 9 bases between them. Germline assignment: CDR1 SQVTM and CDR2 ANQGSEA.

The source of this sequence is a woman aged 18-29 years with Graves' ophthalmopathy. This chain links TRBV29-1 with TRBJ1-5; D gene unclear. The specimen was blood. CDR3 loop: CSVEYGVSNQPQHF. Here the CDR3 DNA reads TGCAGCGTTGAATACGGAGTGAGCAATCAGCCCCAGCATTTT.